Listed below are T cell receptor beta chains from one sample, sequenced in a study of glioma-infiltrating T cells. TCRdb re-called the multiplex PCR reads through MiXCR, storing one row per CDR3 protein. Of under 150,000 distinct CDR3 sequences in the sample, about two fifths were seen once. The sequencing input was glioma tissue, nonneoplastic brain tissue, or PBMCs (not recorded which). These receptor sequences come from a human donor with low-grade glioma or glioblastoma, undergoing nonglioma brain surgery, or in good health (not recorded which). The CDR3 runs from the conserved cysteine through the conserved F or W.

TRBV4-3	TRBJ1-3	CASSQDRTFSGNTIYF
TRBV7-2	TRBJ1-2	CASSLLNYGYTF
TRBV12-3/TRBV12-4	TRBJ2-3	CASSSHETEADTQYF
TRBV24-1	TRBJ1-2	CATSDAGTGGYGYTF
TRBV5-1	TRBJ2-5	CASSRGGELETQYF
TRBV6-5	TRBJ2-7	CASSYSASGNEQYF
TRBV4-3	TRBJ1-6	CASSQDSQYNSPLHF
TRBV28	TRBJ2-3	CASESLDRTDTQYF
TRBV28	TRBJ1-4	CASKGTVNNEKLFF
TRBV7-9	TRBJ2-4	CASSPMTLQGKAKNIQYF
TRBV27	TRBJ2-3	CASSPLQTVSTDTQYF
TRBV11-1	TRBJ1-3	CASSLAVQGNTIYF
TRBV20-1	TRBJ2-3	CSAPERKGTDTQYF
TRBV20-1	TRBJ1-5	CSAPTGNNQPQHF
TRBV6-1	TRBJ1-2	CASSDQQGNGYTF
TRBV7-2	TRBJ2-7	CASSLNTGATYEQYF
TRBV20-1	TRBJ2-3	CSARDPTSSADTQYF
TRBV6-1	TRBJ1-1	CASSDESTFF
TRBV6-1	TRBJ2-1	CASTLGGSGSKKVKDEQFF
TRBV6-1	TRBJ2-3	CASSETPGLPSDTQYF
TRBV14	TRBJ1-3	CASCQAQGNTIYF
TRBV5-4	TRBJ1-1	CASSLFDRNTEAFF
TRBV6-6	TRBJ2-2	CASSYGSRTGELFF
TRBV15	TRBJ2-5	CATSRGSGTQYF
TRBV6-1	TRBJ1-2	CASSQGQRYGYTF
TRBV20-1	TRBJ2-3	CSDQRPSTDTQYF
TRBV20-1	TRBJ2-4	CSARDRTSGRAGIQYF
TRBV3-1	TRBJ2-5	CASSQAGQETQYF
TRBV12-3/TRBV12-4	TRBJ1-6	CASSLDRNSPLHF
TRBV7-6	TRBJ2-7	CASSLFQGFDYEQYF
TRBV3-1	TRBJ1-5	CASGGDAFGNQPQHF
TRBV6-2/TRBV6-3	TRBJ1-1	CASSYLGDTEAFF
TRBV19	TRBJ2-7	CASSTLTGWGEQYF
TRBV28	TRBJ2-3	CASSSPQDRGTDTQYF
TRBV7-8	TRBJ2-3	CASSSTRTTYTDTQYF
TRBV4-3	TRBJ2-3	CASSQVGVGGDTQYF
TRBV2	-	CASSDEGGQETQYF
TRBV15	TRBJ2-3	CATSRDRQNTDTQYF
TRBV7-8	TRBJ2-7	CASSSRDNSYEQYF
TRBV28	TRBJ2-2	CASSSVLGTGYTGELSF
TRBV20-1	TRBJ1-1	CSARTTTGNTGAFF
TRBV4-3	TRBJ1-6	CASSQDTYDNSPLHF
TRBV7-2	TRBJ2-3	CASSLSLAGLTDTQYF
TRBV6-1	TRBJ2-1	CASFGAVPHNEQFF
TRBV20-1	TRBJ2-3	CSARALAWLTDTQYF
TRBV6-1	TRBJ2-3	CASSAQAWEEDTQYF
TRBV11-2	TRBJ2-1	CASESLRASSYNEQFF
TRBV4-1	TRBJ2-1	CASSQVPRLAGRDEQFF
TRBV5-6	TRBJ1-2	CASTTLAGYGYTF
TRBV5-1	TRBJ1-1	CASSFNWDTEAFF
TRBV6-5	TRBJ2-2	CASTKTGTTGELFF
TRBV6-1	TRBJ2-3	CASSPVFRDTQYF
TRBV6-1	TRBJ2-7	CASSEGRVFDEQYF
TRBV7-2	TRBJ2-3	CAWSSGTLLFSTDTQYF
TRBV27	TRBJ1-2	CASSSQTGVYGYTF
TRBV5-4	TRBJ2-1	CASSPGLAGYNEQFF
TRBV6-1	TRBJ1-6	CASGRGNSPLHF
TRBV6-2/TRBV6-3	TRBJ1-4	CASSDTGGDEKLFF